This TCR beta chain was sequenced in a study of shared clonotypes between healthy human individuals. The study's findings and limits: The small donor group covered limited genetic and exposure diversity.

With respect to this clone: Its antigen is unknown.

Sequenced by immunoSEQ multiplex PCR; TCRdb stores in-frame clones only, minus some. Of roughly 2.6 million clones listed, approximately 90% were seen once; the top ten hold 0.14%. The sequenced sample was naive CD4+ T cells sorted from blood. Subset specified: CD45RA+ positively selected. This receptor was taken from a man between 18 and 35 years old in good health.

The CDR3 reads CASSLAKNEINTEAFF. CDR3 bases: TGTGCCAGCAGCTTAGCGAAGAATGAGATAAACACTGAAGCTTTCTTT. The chain uses TRBV7-9 and TRBJ1-1; D gene ambiguous. The V end was cut by 0 bases, the J end by 2 bases, with 13 bases between. Germline-derived CDR1 and CDR2 are SEHNR and FQNEAQ (reference sequence). The CDR3 is 16 residues long.